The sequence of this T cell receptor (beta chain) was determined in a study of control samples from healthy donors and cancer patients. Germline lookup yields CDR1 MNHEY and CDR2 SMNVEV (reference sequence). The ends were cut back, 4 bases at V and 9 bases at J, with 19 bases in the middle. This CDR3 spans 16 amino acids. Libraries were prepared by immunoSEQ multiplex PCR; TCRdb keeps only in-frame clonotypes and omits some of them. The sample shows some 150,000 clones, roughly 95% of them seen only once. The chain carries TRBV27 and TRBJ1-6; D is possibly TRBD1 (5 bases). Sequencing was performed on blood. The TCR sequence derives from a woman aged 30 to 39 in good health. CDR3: CASSYGRQGGGSPLHF. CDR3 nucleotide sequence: TGTGCCAGCAGTTACGGACGGCAGGGCGGGGGTTCACCCCTCCACTTT.